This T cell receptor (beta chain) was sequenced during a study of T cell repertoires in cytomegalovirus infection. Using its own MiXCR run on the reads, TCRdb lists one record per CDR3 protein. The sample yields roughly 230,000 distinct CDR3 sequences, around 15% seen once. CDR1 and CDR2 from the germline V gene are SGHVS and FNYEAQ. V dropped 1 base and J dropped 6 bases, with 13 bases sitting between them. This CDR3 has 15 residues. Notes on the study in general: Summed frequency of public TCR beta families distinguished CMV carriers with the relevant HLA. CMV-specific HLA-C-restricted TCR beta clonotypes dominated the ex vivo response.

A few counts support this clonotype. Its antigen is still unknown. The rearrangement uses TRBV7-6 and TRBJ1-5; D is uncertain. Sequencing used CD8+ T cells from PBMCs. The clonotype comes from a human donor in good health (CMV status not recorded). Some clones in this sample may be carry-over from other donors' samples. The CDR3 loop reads CASSLGDSRGQPQHF. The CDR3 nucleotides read TGTGCCAGCAGCTTAGGTGACTCCCGCGGTCAGCCCCAGCATTTT.